This T cell receptor beta chain was documented in a study of Graves' ophthalmopathy and Graves' hyperthyroidism. Cases classed as stable hyperthyroidism had no ophthalmopathy within 18 months of follow-up. Exclusion applied to patients with other autoimmune diseases, uncontrolled infections, pregnancy or lactation. From germline, CDR1 is DFQATT and CDR2 SNEGSKA (reference sequence). This CDR3 region has 12 residues. V lost 3 bases and J 7 bases, leaving 12 bases between the germline ends. TCR beta CDR3 amplification used RNA transcripts. HTBI primers were employed in first-round RT-PCR, then a second-round multiplex PCR followed. A single record per CDR3 protein comes from TCRdb applying MiXCR to the multiplex PCR reads. The sample contains some 350,000 distinct CDR3 sequences, 17% of which appear only once. The study's findings and limits: Among expanded thyroid clonotypes above 0.001 frequency, most also occurred in blood.

This clonotype was seen many times. Its antigen is as yet unknown. This TCR came from an adult woman with stable Graves' hyperthyroidism. The sequenced sample consisted of peripheral blood. The chain employs TRBV20-1 and TRBJ1-1; TRBD1 might be the D (5 bases). The CDR3 region has the DNA TGCAGTGCTAGGGGACCGCGAATTGAAGCTTTCTTT. The encoded protein is CSARGPRIEAFF.